These T cell receptor beta chains were read from a single sample in a study of cytomegalovirus exposure and HLA in healthy donors. The assay was immunoSEQ multiplex PCR, and TCRdb's table has in-frame clones only and misses some. Of about 98,000 clones in the sample, around 76% were seen once. Sequenced: PBMCs. These receptors were obtained from a human donor in good health. CDR3s include the opening cysteine and the closing phenylalanine or tryptophan. The order of the fields is V gene, J gene, D gene, clone size, CDR3 DNA, CDR3 protein. D genes are given only for firm matches. Some rows have no size entry. The others give once, few or many, or a class for an expanded clone.

TRBV6-1,TRBJ2-1,-,-,TGTGCCAGCAGTGAACCGGGACTCCGCGAGCAGTTCTTC,CASSEPGLREQFF
TRBV2,TRBJ2-7,-,-,TGTGCCAGCCGCTGGGGAGGATACTCCTACGAGCAGTACTTC,CASRWGGYSYEQYF
TRBV2,TRBJ2-7,TRBD2,-,TGTGCCAGCAGTGCCCTAGCGGGAGTTCGTGGGCAGTACTTC,CASSALAGVRGQYF
TRBV15,TRBJ2-4,-,-,TGTGCCACCAGCAGAGATGGGGGACTCGAAAACATTCAGTACTTC,CATSRDGGLENIQYF
TRBV6-1,TRBJ2-7,TRBD2,-,TGTGCCTCAAGACTAGCGGACTACGAGCAGTACTTC,CASRLADYEQYF
TRBV27,TRBJ1-1,-,-,TGTGCCAGCAATCAGGGATTGAACACTGAAGCTTTCTTT,CASNQGLNTEAFF
TRBV7-2,TRBJ1-1,TRBD1,-,TGTGCCAGCAGCTTAGGGGGACAGGGTCGAGTACGGGCTGAAGCTTTCTTT,CASSLGGQGRVRAEAFF
TRBV7-2,TRBJ1-2,-,-,TGTGCCAGCAGCTTAGCCCACAGCAACTATGGCTACACCTTC,CASSLAHSNYGYTF
TRBV10-2,TRBJ1-1,-,-,TGCGCCAGCAGGTGGCAGGGAAGAAACACTGAAGCTTTCTTT,CASRWQGRNTEAFF
TRBV5-1,TRBJ1-2,-,-,TGCGCCAGCAGCTTGGGACAGGCTTCATGTGGCTACACCTTC,CASSLGQASCGYTF
TRBV2,TRBJ2-1,TRBD1,-,TGTGCCAGCAGTGAACTCAGGGGGCGCAGCAATGAGCAGTTCTTC,CASSELRGRSNEQFF
TRBV12-5,TRBJ1-2,-,-,TGTGCTAGTGGTTTGGCCGCGGGTGGGGTGACTAACTATGGCTACACCTTC,CASGLAAGGVTNYGYTF
TRBV5-1,TRBJ2-7,TRBD2,-,TGCGCCAGCAGCTTGGGGACTAGCGGCGCCTCCGAGCAGTACTTC,CASSLGTSGASEQYF
TRBV2,TRBJ2-2,-,-,TGTGCCAGTTTACTAGTTTCTAACACCGGGGAGCTGTTTTTT,CASLLVSNTGELFF
TRBV4-3,TRBJ2-1,TRBD2,-,TGCGCCAGAAGACCGGGACTAGCGGGTGTACTTCATAGCTCCTACAATGAGCAGTTCTTC,CARRPGLAGVLHSSYNEQFF
TRBV5-1,TRBJ1-3,TRBD1,-,TGCGCCAGCAGCTATGGACAGGGGGCTGGGTTGAACACCATATATTTT,CASSYGQGAGLNTIYF
TRBV4-1,TRBJ2-2,TRBD2,-,TGCGCCAGCAGCCCATCGACTAGCGGGGGCCCGAACACCGGGGAGCTGTTTTTT,CASSPSTSGGPNTGELFF
TRBV5-4,TRBJ2-2,TRBD2,-,TGTGCCAGCGGGCGGGGACTAGCGGGAGTGCATACCGGGGAGCTGTTTTTT,CASGRGLAGVHTGELFF
TRBV5-4,TRBJ2-1,TRBD2,few,TGTGCCAGCAGCTTGGGGACTAGCGGGGGGTACAATGAGCAGTTCTTC,CASSLGTSGGYNEQFF
TRBV7-6,TRBJ1-5,TRBD1,-,TGTGCCAGCAGCTTAAGCCGGGACAGCTATAGCAATCAGCCCCAGCATTTT,CASSLSRDSYSNQPQHF
TRBV9,TRBJ1-2,-,-,TGTGCCAGCAGCGTAGCCCCAGGGGATGGCTACACCTTC,CASSVAPGDGYTF
TRBV2,TRBJ1-6,TRBD1,-,TGTGCCAGCCGGGACAGATTTAATTCACCCCTCCACTTT,CASRDRFNSPLHF
TRBV11-2,TRBJ2-5,TRBD2,-,TGTGCCAGCAGCCGAGCGAGACTAGCGGGAGGAGAGACCCAGTACTTC,CASSRARLAGGETQYF
TRBV5-1,TRBJ1-2,-,-,TGCGCCAGCAGCGGAACCAGGGGATTTGGTGACTATGGCTACACCTTC,CASSGTRGFGDYGYTF
TRBV7-9,TRBJ1-1,-,once,TGTGCCAGCAGCTTAGCGCTACCCCCGGGGGCGGGGGCTGAAGCTTTCTTT,CASSLALPPGAGAEAFF
TRBV18,TRBJ1-1,-,-,TGTGCCAGCTCACCACCCGTAGGAGAAGACCCCGGGACTGAAGCTTTCTTT,CASSPPVGEDPGTEAFF
TRBV7-6,TRBJ2-3,TRBD2,-,TGTGCCAGCAGCTTAGGTAGCGGGAGCTCAACAGATACGCAGTATTTT,CASSLGSGSSTDTQYF
TRBV10-2,TRBJ1-1,-,-,TGCGCCAGCAGTGGTGGACATATGGCGAACACTGAAGCTTTCTTT,CASSGGHMANTEAFF